A single sample gave rise to the 12 T cell receptor beta chains below, sequenced in a study of cytomegalovirus exposure and HLA in healthy donors. The PCR made use of 60 Vbeta and 13 Jbeta primers. Sequenced by immunoSEQ multiplex PCR; TCRdb stores in-frame clones only, minus some. This table lists 220,000 or so clones. What was sequenced was PBMCs. The receptors were sampled from a girl aged 2-10 years in good health and CMV-seropositive.

The J gene is TRBJ2-7, the V gene TRBV27, with 10 bases that match TRBD2. Germline-derived CDR1 and CDR2 are MNHEY and SMNVEV (reference sequence). The CDR3 has 16 residues. Trimming took 3 bases from V and 5 from J; bases not matched to a gene: 10. The CDR3 region has the DNA TGTGCCAGCAGTTTTAGCGGGAGGACGGGGTTCCACGAGCAGTACTTC. It is translated as CASSFSGRTGFHEQYF.

For this clone: This sample includes further DNA sequences coding for the same CDR3. The chain is built from TRBV7-9 and TRBJ2-1, with D perhaps TRBD2 (6 bases). Germline-derived CDR1 and CDR2 are SEHNR and FQNEAQ (reference sequence). This CDR3 is 14 amino acids long. V was shortened by 0 bases and J by 3 bases, with 6 bases between the two germline ends. The CDR3, as DNA: TGTGCCAGCAGCTTAGCGGGGGGCTACAATGAGCAGTTCTTC. Amino acid sequence: CASSLAGGYNEQFF. Drawing the rest from reference TRBV7-9 and TRBJ2-1, the complete variable domain is DTGVSQNPRHKITKRGQNVTFRCDPISEHNRLYWYRQTLGQGPEFLTYFQNEAQLEKSRLLSDRFSAERPKGSFSTLEIQRTEQGDSAMYLCASSLAGGYNEQFFGPGTRLTVL.

The chain employs TRBV27 and TRBJ2-7, with 12 bases fitting TRBD2. CDR1 and CDR2 from the germline V gene are MNHEY and SMNVEV (reference sequence). V was clipped by 6 bases and J by 5 bases; unmatched bases: 5. This CDR3 has 14 residues. This CDR3 reads CASSERLAGDEQYF. CDR3 coding DNA: TGTGCCAGCAGCGAAAGACTAGCGGGAGACGAGCAGTACTTC.

This rearrangement joins TRBV19 to TRBJ2-7; TRBD1 agrees at 7 bases. The CDR3 totals 15 residues. The V gene's germline CDR1 is LNHDA and CDR2 SQIVND (reference sequence). V lost 5 bases, J lost 5 bases, and 12 bases stayed unmatched. As DNA, the CDR3 is TGTGCCAGTAGTGCCCGGGACAGTGCCAGGGACGAGCAGTACTTC. This gives the protein CASSARDSARDEQYF.

This chain connects TRBV6-5 to TRBJ2-7; 7 nucleotides align to TRBD2. Germline V lookup: CDR1 MNHEY, CDR2 SVGAGI. The CDR3 runs 15 residues. V dropped 6 bases and J dropped 4; count of bases not matched to a gene: 12. The CDR3 here is CASSFGLGVVYEQYF. The CDR3 DNA reads TGTGCCAGCAGCTTCGGACTAGGAGTGGTATACGAGCAGTACTTC.

This chain's CDR3 is CASITLGDRQGNTEAFF. Here the CDR3 DNA reads TGTGCCAGCATTACCCTTGGGGACAGACAAGGGAACACTGAAGCTTTCTTT. V usage is TRBV7-9 and J usage is TRBJ1-1, with 7 bases that match TRBD1. CDR1 SEHNR and CDR2 FQNEAQ come from the germline V gene (reference sequence). After removal of 7 bases from V and 1 base from J, the junction contained 15 bases not matched to a gene. This CDR3 has 17 residues.

The V gene is TRBV5-6, the J gene TRBJ1-1; no firm D call. Germline CDR1 reads SGHDT; CDR2 reads YYEEEE. CDR3 length equals 13 residues. V shed 1 base and J shed 0 bases, with 4 bases lying between them. The CDR3 DNA reads TGTGCCAGCAGCTTGACAATGAACACTGAAGCTTTCTTT. Protein: CASSLTMNTEAFF.

V and J are TRBV28 and TRBJ2-1, with TRBD2 identical over 12 bases. CDR1 is MDHEN, CDR2 SYDVKM, per germline. J lost 9 bases, V lost 7 bases, and 10 bases had no gene match. CDR3 length: 15 residues. In DNA, the CDR3 is TGTGCCAGCATATCCGGACTAGCGGGAATGTTTGAGCAGTTCTTC. This codes for CASISGLAGMFEQFF.

The chain joins TRBV27 to TRBJ2-7; 13 bases map to TRBD2. Germline CDR1 MNHEY, CDR2 SMNVEV (reference sequence). V gave up 7 bases and J gave up 4 bases; unmatched junction bases: 4. CDR3 length equals 14 residues. CDR3 amino acids: CASKGLAGTYEQYF. CDR3 nucleotides: TGTGCCAGCAAGGGACTAGCGGGGACTTACGAGCAGTACTTC.

V gene TRBV7-9 combines with J gene TRBJ1-2, with D maybe TRBD1 (5 bases). The CDR3 sequence is 15 residues long. Germline CDR1 is SEHNR and CDR2 is FQNEAQ (reference sequence). V was pared by 7 bases and J by 4 bases, with 19 bases between. CDR3 nucleotide sequence: TGTGCCAGCATACCGACAGATAAAAGTCTCTATGGCTACACCTTC. Translation gives CASIPTDKSLYGYTF.

This chain links TRBV5-4 with TRBJ2-3; D is ambiguous. The CDR3 spans 15 residues. With 0 bases removed from V and 0 bases from J, the gap between germline ends came to 8 bases. Germline V gene data show CDR1 as SGHNT and CDR2 as YYREEE (reference sequence). The CDR3 reads CASSLDLKSTDTQYF. In nucleotides, the CDR3 is TGTGCCAGCAGCTTGGATTTAAAAAGCACAGATACGCAGTATTTT. The full variable domain, with the rest looked up from reference TRBV5-4 and TRBJ2-3, is ETGVTQSPTHLIKTRGQQVTLRCSSQSGHNTVSWYQQALGQGPQFIFQYYREEENGRGNFPPRFSGLQFPNYSSELNVNALELDDSALYLCASSLDLKSTDTQYFGPGTRLTVL.

The chain recombines TRBV5-4 with TRBJ2-2; tentatively, D is TRBD2 (5 bases). Germline V gives CDR1 SGHNT, CDR2 YYREEE (reference sequence). CDR3 size: 13 residues. Trimming cost V 3 bases and J 7 bases, with 10 bases left between them. CDR3 sequence: CASSSDSLGELFF. For the CDR3, the DNA is TGTGCCAGCAGCTCGGACTCCCTCGGGGAGCTGTTTTTT. Combining the CDR3 with reference TRBV5-4 and TRBJ2-2 gives the whole variable domain ETGVTQSPTHLIKTRGQQVTLRCSSQSGHNTVSWYQQALGQGPQFIFQYYREEENGRGNFPPRFSGLQFPNYSSELNVNALELDDSALYLCASSSDSLGELFFGEGSRLTVL.